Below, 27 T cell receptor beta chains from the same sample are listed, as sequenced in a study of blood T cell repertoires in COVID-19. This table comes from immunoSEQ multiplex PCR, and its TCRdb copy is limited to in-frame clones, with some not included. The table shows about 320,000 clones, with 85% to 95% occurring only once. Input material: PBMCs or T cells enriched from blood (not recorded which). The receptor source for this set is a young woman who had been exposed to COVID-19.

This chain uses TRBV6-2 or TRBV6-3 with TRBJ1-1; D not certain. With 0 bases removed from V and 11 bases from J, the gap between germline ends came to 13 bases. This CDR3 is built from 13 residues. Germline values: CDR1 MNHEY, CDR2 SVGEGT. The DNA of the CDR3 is TGTGCCAGCAGTTACTCCAAACGGGGAGAGGCTTTCTTT. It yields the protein CASSYSKRGEAFF.

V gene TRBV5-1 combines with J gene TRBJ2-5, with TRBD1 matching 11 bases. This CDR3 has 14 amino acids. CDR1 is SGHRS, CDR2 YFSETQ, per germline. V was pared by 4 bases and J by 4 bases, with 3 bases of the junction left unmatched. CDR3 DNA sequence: TGCGCCAGCAGCCCCGGGACAGGGGGAGAGACCCAGTACTTC. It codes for CASSPGTGGETQYF.

CDR3 DNA: TGTGCCACCAGCAGAGCAACTGGACAGTTCTACGAGCAGTACTTC. This sequence encodes CATSRATGQFYEQYF. The rearrangement joins TRBV15 to TRBJ2-7, with D possibly matching TRBD1 (6 bases). From germline, CDR1 is LNHNV and CDR2 YYDKDF (reference sequence). The V end was cut by 1 base, the J end by 3 bases, with 13 bases between. This CDR3 is 15 amino acids long.

CDR3 in DNA: TGTGCCAGCAGCTCCCTCGGGACACCGAACACTGAAGCTTTCTTT. Protein product: CASSSLGTPNTEAFF. The chain has TRBV2 and TRBJ1-1, with D possibly being TRBD1 (6 bases). CDR1 is SNHLY and CDR2 is FYNNEI in the germline V gene. There are 15 residues in the CDR3. Trimming cost V 6 bases and J 1 base, with 15 bases left between them. Based on the CDR3 plus reference TRBV2 and TRBJ1-1, the full variable domain is EPEVTQTPSHQVTQMGQEVILRCVPISNHLYFYWYRQILGQKVEFLVSFYNNEISEKSEIFDDQFSVERPDGSNFTLKIRSTKLEDSAMYFCASSSLGTPNTEAFFGQGTRLTVV.

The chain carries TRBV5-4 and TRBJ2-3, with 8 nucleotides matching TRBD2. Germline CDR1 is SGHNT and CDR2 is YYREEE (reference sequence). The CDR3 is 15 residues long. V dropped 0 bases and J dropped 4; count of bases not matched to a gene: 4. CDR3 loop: CASSLDGGAADTQYF. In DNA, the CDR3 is TGTGCCAGCAGCTTGGACGGGGGGGCGGCAGATACGCAGTATTTT.

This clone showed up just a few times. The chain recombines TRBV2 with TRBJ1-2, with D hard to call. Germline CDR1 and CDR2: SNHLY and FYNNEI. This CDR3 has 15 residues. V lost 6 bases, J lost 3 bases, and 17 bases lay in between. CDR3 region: CASREGAGIYYGYTF. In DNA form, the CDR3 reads TGTGCCAGCAGGGAGGGCGCGGGAATTTACTATGGCTACACCTTC.

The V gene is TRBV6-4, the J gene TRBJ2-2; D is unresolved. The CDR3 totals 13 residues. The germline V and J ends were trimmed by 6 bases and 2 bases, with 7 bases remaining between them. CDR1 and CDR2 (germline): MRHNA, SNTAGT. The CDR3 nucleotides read TGTGCCAGCAGAACTGAAAACACCGGGGAGCTGTTTTTT. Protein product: CASRTENTGELFF.

CDR3 bases: TGTGCCAGCAGCCCCCGACAGGGAAGCACAGATACGCAGTATTTT. It translates to CASSPRQGSTDTQYF. The chain links TRBV7-2 to TRBJ2-3; 7 nucleotides match TRBD1. V was clipped by 5 bases and J by 0 bases; unmatched bases: 5. The CDR3 extends over 15 amino acids. From germline, CDR1 is SGHTA and CDR2 FQGNSA. Drawing the rest from reference TRBV7-2 and TRBJ2-3, the complete variable domain is GAGVSQSPSNKVTEKGKDVELRCDPISGHTALYWYRQSLGQGLEFLIYFQGNSAPDKSGLPSDRFSAERTGGSVSTLTIQRTQQEDSAVYLCASSPRQGSTDTQYFGPGTRLTVL.

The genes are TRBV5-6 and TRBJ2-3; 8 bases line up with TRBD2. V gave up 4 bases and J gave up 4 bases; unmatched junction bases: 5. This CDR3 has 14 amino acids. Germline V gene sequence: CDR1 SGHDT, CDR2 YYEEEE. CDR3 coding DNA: TGTGCCAGCAGCCCCGGGGGGGTCCCAGATACGCAGTATTTT. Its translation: CASSPGGVPDTQYF.

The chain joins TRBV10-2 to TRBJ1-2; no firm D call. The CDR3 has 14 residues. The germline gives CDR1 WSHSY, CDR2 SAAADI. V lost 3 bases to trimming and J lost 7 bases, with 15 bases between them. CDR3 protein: CASSDRPFGLGYTF. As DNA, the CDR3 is TGCGCCAGCAGTGACAGGCCCTTTGGTCTTGGCTACACCTTC.

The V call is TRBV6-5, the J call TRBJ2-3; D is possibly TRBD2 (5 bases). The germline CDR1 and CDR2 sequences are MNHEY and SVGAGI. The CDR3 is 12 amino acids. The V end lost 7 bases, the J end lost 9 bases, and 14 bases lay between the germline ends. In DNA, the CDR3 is TGTGCCAGCAACGGAGGAGCCGGAACGCAGTATTTT. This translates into CASNGGAGTQYF.

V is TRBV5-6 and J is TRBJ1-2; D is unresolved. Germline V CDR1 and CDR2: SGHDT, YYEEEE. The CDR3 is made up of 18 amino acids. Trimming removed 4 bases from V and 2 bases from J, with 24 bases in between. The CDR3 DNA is TGTGCCAGCAGCCGATCATTGCGCCGAAATCACGGGAACTATGGCTACACCTTC. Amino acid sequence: CASSRSLRRNHGNYGYTF.

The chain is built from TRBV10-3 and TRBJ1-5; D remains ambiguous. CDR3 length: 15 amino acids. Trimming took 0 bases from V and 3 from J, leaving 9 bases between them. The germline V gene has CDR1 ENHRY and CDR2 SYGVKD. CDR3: CAISESRVVNQPQHF. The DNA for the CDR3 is TGTGCCATCAGTGAGTCGAGAGTTGTCAATCAGCCCCAGCATTTT.

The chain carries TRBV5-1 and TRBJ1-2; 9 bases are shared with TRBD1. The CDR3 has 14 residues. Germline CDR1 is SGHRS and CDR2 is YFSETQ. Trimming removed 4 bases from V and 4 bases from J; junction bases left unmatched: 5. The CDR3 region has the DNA TGCGCCAGCAGCACACAGGGGGCGATCTATGGCTACACCTTC. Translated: CASSTQGAIYGYTF. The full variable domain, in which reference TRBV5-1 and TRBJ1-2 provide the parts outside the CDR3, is KAGVTQTPRYLIKTRGQQVTLSCSPISGHRSVSWYQQTPGQGLQFLFEYFSETQRNKGNFPGRFSGRQFSNSRSEMNVSTLELGDSALYLCASSTQGAIYGYTFGSGTRLTVV.

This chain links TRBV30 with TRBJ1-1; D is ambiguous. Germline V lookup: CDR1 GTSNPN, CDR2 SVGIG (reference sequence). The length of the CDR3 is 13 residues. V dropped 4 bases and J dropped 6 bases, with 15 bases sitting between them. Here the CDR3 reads CAWTPLPGSEAFF. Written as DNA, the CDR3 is TGTGCCTGGACCCCTCTTCCGGGGTCTGAAGCTTTCTTT.

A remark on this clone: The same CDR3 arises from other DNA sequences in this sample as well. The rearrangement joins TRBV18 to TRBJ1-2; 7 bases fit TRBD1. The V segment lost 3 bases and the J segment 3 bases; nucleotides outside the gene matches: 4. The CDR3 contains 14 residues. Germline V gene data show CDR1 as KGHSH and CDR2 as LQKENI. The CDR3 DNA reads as TGTGCCAGCTCACCCCCGACAGGGCACTATGGCTACACCTTC. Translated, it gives CASSPPTGHYGYTF.

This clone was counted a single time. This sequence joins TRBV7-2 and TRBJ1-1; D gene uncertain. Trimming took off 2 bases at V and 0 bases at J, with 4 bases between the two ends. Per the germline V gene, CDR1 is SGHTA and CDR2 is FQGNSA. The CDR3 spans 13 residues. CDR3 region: CASSLSMNTEAFF. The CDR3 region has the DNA TGTGCCAGCAGCTTATCTATGAACACTGAAGCTTTCTTT.

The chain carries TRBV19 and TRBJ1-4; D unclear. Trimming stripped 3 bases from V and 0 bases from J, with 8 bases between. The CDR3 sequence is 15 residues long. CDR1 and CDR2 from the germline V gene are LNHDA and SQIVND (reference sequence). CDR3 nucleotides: TGTGCCAGTAGTATGTGGAGTGCAACTAATGAAAAACTGTTTTTT. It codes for CASSMWSATNEKLFF.

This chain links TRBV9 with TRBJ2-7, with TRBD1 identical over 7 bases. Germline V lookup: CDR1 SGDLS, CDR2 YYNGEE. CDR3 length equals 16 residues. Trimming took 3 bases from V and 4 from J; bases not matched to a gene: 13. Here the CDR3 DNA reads TGTGCCAGCAGCGGAGGAGACAGGGCGGCCATATACGAGCAGTACTTC. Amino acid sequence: CASSGGDRAAIYEQYF.

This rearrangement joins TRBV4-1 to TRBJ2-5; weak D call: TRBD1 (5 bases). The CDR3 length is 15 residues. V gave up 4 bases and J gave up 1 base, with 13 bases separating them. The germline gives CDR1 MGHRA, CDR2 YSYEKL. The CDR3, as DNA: TGCGCCAGCAGCCGCATAGACAGACCCCAAGAGACCCAGTACTTC. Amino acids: CASSRIDRPQETQYF.

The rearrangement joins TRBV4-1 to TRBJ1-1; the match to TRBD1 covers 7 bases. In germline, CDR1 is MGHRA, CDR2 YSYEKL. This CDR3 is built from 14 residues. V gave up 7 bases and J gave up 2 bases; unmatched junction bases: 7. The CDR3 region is CASTIDRANTEAFF. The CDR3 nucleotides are TGCGCCAGCACCATAGACAGGGCAAACACTGAAGCTTTCTTT.

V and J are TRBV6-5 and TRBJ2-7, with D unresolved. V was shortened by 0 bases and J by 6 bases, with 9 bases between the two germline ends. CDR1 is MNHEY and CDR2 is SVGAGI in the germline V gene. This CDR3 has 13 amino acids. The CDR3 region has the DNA TGTGCCAGCAGTTACTCGGTGCAGTTCGAGCAGTACTTC. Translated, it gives CASSYSVQFEQYF.

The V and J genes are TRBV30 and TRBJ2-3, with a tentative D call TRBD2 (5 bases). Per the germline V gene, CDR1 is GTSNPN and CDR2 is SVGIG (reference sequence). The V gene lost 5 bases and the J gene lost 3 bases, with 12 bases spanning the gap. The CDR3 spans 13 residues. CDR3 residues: CAWRRFRTDTQYF. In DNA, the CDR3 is TGTGCCTGGCGGAGGTTTAGGACAGATACGCAGTATTTT.

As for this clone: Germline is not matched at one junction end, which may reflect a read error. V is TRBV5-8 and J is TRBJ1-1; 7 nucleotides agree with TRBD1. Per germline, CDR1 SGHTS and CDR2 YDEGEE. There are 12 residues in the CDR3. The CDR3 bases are TGTGCCAGCAGCAAGGACAGGCGACCCCCTAACTTT. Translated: CASSKDRRPPNF.

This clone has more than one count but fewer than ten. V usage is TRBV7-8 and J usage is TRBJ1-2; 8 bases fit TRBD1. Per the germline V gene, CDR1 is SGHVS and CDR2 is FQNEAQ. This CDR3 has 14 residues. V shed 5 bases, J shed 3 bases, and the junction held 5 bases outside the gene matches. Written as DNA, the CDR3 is TGTGCCAGCAGCCTCCCGACAGGGGACTATGGCTACACCTTC. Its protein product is CASSLPTGDYGYTF.

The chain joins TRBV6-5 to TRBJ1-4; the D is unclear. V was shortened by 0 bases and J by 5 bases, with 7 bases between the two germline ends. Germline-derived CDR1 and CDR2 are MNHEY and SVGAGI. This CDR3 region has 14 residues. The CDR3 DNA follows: TGTGCCAGCAGTTACTCGGCCGTCAATGAAAAACTGTTTTTT. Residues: CASSYSAVNEKLFF.

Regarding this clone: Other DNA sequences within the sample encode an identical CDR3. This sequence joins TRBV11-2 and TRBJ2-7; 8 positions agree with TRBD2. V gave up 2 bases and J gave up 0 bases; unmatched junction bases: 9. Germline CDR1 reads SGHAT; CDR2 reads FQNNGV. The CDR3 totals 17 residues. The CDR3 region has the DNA TGTGCCAGCAGCTTATCCCAGCGGGGGCCCTACTCCTACGAGCAGTACTTC. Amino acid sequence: CASSLSQRGPYSYEQYF.